The following is a T cell receptor beta chain sequence with its context. Antigen specificity is unknown. These data are taken from a study of cytomegalovirus exposure and HLA in healthy donors. Study-level findings and limits: Of the V segments, some could not be distinguished, including TRBV6-2 and TRBV6-3, and were excluded. Listed as cytomegalovirus-associated were over 150 TCR beta chains. Available immune exposure information covered CMV serostatus only.

The primer mix had 60 Vbeta and 13 Jbeta primers. This table comes from immunoSEQ multiplex PCR, and its TCRdb copy is limited to in-frame clones, with some not included. The table includes roughly 100,000 clones, 71% detected once. From germline, CDR1 is SGHTA and CDR2 FQGTGA. The CDR3 sequence is 15 residues long. V shed 5 bases, J shed 7 bases, and the junction held 10 bases outside the gene matches. The chain has TRBV7-3 and TRBJ2-1, with 8 positions matching TRBD2. Sequencing input: PBMCs. This receptor was taken from a female donor in good health and CMV-seronegative. CDR3 amino acids: CASSPQGTRKNEQFF. For the CDR3, the DNA is TGTGCCAGCAGCCCACAAGGGACTAGGAAAAATGAGCAGTTCTTC.